This is a list of T cell receptor beta chains from one sample in a study of cytomegalovirus exposure and HLA in healthy donors. Assay used: immunoSEQ multiplex PCR; TCRdb lists only in-frame clones, some missing. The sample contains about 150,000 clones, less than 10% of which appear only once. Sequenced input: PBMCs. Every receptor here comes from a male donor in good health and CMV-seronegative. CDR3s include the opening cysteine and the closing phenylalanine or tryptophan. A D gene is named only where the DNA matches it firmly. Not all rows give a size; the values are once, few, many and, for expanded clones, a class.

clone size	V gene	J gene	D gene	CDR3 protein	CDR3 DNA
few	TRBV7-8	TRBJ2-6	TRBD1	CASRPTGTGGLSGANVLTF	TGTGCCAGCAGACCGACCGGGACAGGGGGGCTCTCTGGGGCCAACGTCCTGACTTTC
-	TRBV6-5	TRBJ2-2	-	CASSYLRGTGELFF	TGTGCCAGCAGTTACCTACGGGGGACCGGGGAGCTGTTTTTT
-	TRBV11-2	TRBJ1-6	TRBD1	CASSLGTGNSPLHF	TGTGCCAGCAGCTTAGGGACAGGGAATTCACCCCTCCACTTT
-	TRBV28	TRBJ1-1	-	CASSLQGWGNTEAFF	TGTGCCAGCAGCTTACAGGGTTGGGGGAACACTGAAGCTTTCTTT
few	TRBV5-6	TRBJ2-7	-	CASSRRFSQDAYEQYF	TGTGCCAGCAGCCGCCGCTTCTCACAGGACGCCTACGAGCAGTACTTC
-	TRBV10-3	TRBJ2-5	TRBD1	CAISESRGRGETQYF	TGTGCCATCAGTGAAAGCAGGGGGCGAGGCGAGACCCAGTACTTC
-	TRBV10-2	TRBJ2-1	-	CATGGGGNSGNEQFF	TGCGCCACCGGAGGGGGAGGGAATAGCGGCAATGAGCAGTTCTTC
-	TRBV7-9	TRBJ2-3	-	CASSPPRPAEDTQYF	TGTGCCAGCAGCCCACCGCGGCCGGCGGAGGATACGCAGTATTTT
-	TRBV29-1	TRBJ1-4	TRBD1	CSVGRGPSNEKLFF	TGCAGCGTTGGGAGGGGGCCTTCTAATGAAAAACTGTTTTTT
few	TRBV7-9	TRBJ1-6	-	CASSNSGAGMFNSPLHF	TGTGCCAGCAGCAATAGTGGAGCAGGGATGTTCAATTCACCCCTCCACTTT
few	TRBV19	TRBJ2-3	TRBD2	CASSGLAGVSDTQYF	TGTGCCAGTAGTGGACTAGCGGGAGTCTCTGATACGCAGTATTTT
-	TRBV5-8	TRBJ2-2	TRBD1	CASSFDSGGGTGELFF	TGTGCCAGCAGCTTTGATTCAGGGGGCGGCACCGGGGAGCTGTTTTTT
-	TRBV9	TRBJ2-2	-	CASSQPGDSETGELFF	TGTGCCAGCAGCCAGCCGGGGGACAGCGAGACCGGGGAGCTGTTTTTT
-	TRBV5-4	TRBJ2-3	TRBD1	CASSIGTETFTDTQYF	TGTGCCAGCAGCATCGGGACAGAGACCTTCACAGATACGCAGTATTTT
-	TRBV7-9	TRBJ2-5	TRBD1	CASFPGTGERETQYF	TGTGCCAGTTTCCCCGGGACAGGGGAGCGAGAGACCCAGTACTTC
-	TRBV5-1	TRBJ2-7	-	CASSLSPGAAYEQYF	TGCGCCAGCAGCTTGTCCCCGGGAGCCGCCTACGAGCAGTACTTC
-	TRBV2	TRBJ2-7	TRBD2	CASSLSGGSYYEQYF	TGTGCCAGCAGTTTAAGCGGGGGTTCTTACTACGAGCAGTACTTC
-	TRBV18	TRBJ2-7	TRBD1	CASSPAGQGSYEQYF	TGTGCCAGCTCTCCCGCGGGACAGGGCTCCTACGAGCAGTACTTC
few	TRBV6-1	TRBJ2-4	TRBD2	CASSEASGRGIQYF	TGTGCCAGCAGTGAAGCGAGCGGGAGGGGCATTCAGTACTTC
few	TRBV9	TRBJ1-1	-	CASSVDIMNTEAFF	TGTGCCAGCAGCGTAGACATTATGAACACTGAAGCTTTCTTT
few	TRBV27	TRBJ2-4	TRBD1	CASSSGQGLTKNIQYF	TGTGCCAGCAGTTCCGGACAGGGATTAACCAAAAACATTCAGTACTTC
-	TRBV7-3	TRBJ1-2	-	CASSPKQGSGYTF	TGTGCCAGCAGCCCCAAACAGGGTAGTGGCTACACCTTC
-	TRBV19	TRBJ1-2	-	CASRRGGDSGSYGYTF	TGTGCCAGTAGGCGGGGAGGTGATTCGGGGAGCTATGGCTACACCTTC
-	TRBV11-3	TRBJ2-3	TRBD2	CASSLGGSADTQYF	TGTGCCAGCAGCTTAGGCGGGAGCGCGGATACGCAGTATTTT
-	TRBV7-3	TRBJ2-3	TRBD1	CASSPGTGATDTQYF	TGTGCCAGCAGTCCCGGGACAGGAGCGACAGATACGCAGTATTTT
-	TRBV19	TRBJ2-7	TRBD2	CASSSSGAYEQYF	TGTGCCAGTAGTAGTAGCGGGGCCTACGAGCAGTACTTC
-	TRBV6-5	TRBJ2-1	-	CASSYHGTTNEQFF	TGTGCCAGCAGTTACCACGGGACAACCAATGAGCAGTTCTTC
-	TRBV6-1	TRBJ2-7	-	CASSGDMGYEQYF	TGTGCCAGCAGTGGCGACATGGGCTACGAGCAGTACTTC
-	TRBV15	TRBJ2-5	-	CATRLTGQETQYF	TGTGCCACCAGGCTAACAGGTCAAGAGACCCAGTACTTC
few	TRBV18	TRBJ2-7	TRBD1	CASSPTPGQGPQYF	TGTGCCAGCTCACCGACGCCGGGACAGGGGCCGCAGTACTTC
few	TRBV9	TRBJ1-2	-	CASSVDTVNYGYTF	TGTGCCAGCAGCGTAGACACAGTCAACTATGGCTACACCTTC
-	TRBV28	TRBJ1-2	-	CASSLWHLGLDRPNLLLF	TGTGCCAGCAGTTTATGGCACCTCGGCCTGGACAGACCGAACTTACTTCTCTTC
-	TRBV5-1	TRBJ2-5	-	CASSQGRGRETQYF	TGCGCCAGCAGCCAAGGACGGGGGAGAGAGACCCAGTACTTC
-	TRBV18	TRBJ2-3	TRBD1	CASSPGTGEADTQYF	TGTGCCAGCTCACCCGGGACAGGGGAAGCAGATACGCAGTATTTT
-	TRBV7-2	TRBJ1-3	-	CASREDGNSGNTIYF	TGTGCCAGCAGGGAGGACGGCAACTCTGGAAACACCATATATTTT
few	TRBV27	TRBJ1-1	-	CASSLQTGNTEAFF	TGTGCCAGCAGTTTACAAACGGGGAACACTGAAGCTTTCTTT
few	TRBV5-4	TRBJ2-2	-	CASSPLGEELFF	TGTGCCAGCAGCCCGCTGGGCGAGGAGCTGTTTTTT
few	TRBV18	TRBJ2-7	-	CASSPRDGGRDEQYF	TGTGCCAGCTCACCACGCGACGGGGGAAGGGACGAGCAGTACTTC
-	TRBV5-6	TRBJ2-5	-	CASSPTGGHQRETQYF	TGTGCCAGCAGCCCGACCGGGGGGCACCAACGGGAGACCCAGTACTTC
-	TRBV7-2	TRBJ2-5	-	CASSLGSGNGETQYF	TGTGCCAGCAGCTTAGGTAGCGGAAACGGAGAGACCCAGTACTTC
few	TRBV6-6	TRBJ1-1	-	CASSRLGAGDTEAFF	TGTGCCAGCAGCAGACTCGGGGCGGGGGACACTGAAGCTTTCTTT
few	TRBV9	TRBJ2-1	TRBD2	CASSVASGRNYNEQFF	TGTGCCAGCAGCGTAGCTAGCGGGAGGAACTACAATGAGCAGTTCTTC
-	TRBV19	TRBJ1-2	-	CASSIKEGLTF	TGTGCCAGTAGTATAAAAGAGGGTTTAACCTTC
-	TRBV19	TRBJ1-1	-	CASSSSDRMNTEAFF	TGTGCCAGTAGTTCCTCGGACAGAATGAACACTGAAGCTTTCTTT
few	TRBV7-2	TRBJ1-5	-	CASSFPRGGDSNQPQHF	TGTGCCAGCAGCTTCCCCCGGGGGGGAGATAGCAATCAGCCCCAGCATTTT
few	TRBV10-3	TRBJ2-3	TRBD2	CAISDGGSIGTQYF	TGTGCCATCAGTGATGGCGGGAGCATCGGTACGCAGTATTTT
-	TRBV6-1	TRBJ2-5	-	CASSVGSGETQYF	TGTGCCAGCAGTGTGGGAAGCGGAGAGACCCAGTACTTC
few	TRBV28	TRBJ2-2	TRBD1	CASSLPGQGTGELFF	TGTGCCAGCAGTTTACCGGGACAGGGGACCGGGGAGCTGTTTTTT
-	TRBV7-2	TRBJ1-1	-	CASSPWIGTPAFF	TGTGCCAGCAGCCCCTGGATCGGGACACCGGCTTTCTTT
-	TRBV7-2	TRBJ1-2	-	CASSLARTGTNYGYTF	TGTGCCAGCAGCTTAGCCAGGACGGGGACTAACTATGGCTACACCTTC
-	TRBV19	TRBJ2-2	TRBD1	CASSISGQASTGELFF	TGTGCCAGTAGTATATCGGGACAGGCCAGCACCGGGGAGCTGTTTTTT
-	TRBV4-3	TRBJ2-1	TRBD2	CASSQGFGTSVNEQFF	TGCGCCAGCAGCCAAGGGTTTGGGACTAGCGTCAATGAGCAGTTCTTC
-	TRBV19	TRBJ2-1	TRBD2	CASSIETSGYNEQFF	TGTGCCAGTAGTATAGAGACTAGCGGCTACAATGAGCAGTTCTTC
-	TRBV28	TRBJ1-3	TRBD1	CASRQGLWDTIYF	TGTGCCAGCCGACAGGGGTTATGGGACACCATATATTTT
-	TRBV27	TRBJ1-1	TRBD1	CASSLLAGGTDTEAFF	TGTGCCAGCAGTTTATTGGCAGGGGGCACGGACACTGAAGCTTTCTTT
-	TRBV27	TRBJ2-1	TRBD1	CASSFGQGFNEQFF	TGTGCCAGCAGTTTCGGACAGGGGTTCAATGAGCAGTTCTTC
-	TRBV5-1	TRBJ2-2	TRBD1	CASSSVQGANTGELFF	TGCGCCAGCAGCTCAGTTCAGGGGGCGAACACCGGGGAGCTGTTTTTT
-	TRBV5-6	TRBJ2-3	TRBD2	CASKDSGSERPLTDTQYF	TGTGCCAGCAAAGATAGCGGGAGCGAGCGACCCCTCACAGATACGCAGTATTTT
few	TRBV6-5	TRBJ1-5	TRBD1	CASSRDRLSNQPQHF	TGTGCCAGCAGCAGGGACAGGTTGAGCAATCAGCCCCAGCATTTT
few	TRBV7-2	TRBJ2-4	TRBD1	CASTDRGGIQYF	TGTGCCAGCACTGACAGGGGCGGCATTCAGTACTTC